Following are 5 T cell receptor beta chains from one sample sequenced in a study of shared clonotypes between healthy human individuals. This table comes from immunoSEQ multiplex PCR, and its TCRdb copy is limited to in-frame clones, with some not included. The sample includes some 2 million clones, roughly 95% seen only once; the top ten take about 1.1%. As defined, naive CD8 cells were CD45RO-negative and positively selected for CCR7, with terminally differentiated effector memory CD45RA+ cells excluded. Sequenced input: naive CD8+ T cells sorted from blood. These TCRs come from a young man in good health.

The CDR3 sequence: CASSSPGRDGYEQYF. The CDR3 region has the DNA TGTGCCAGCAGTTCACCTGGGCGGGACGGCTACGAGCAGTACTTC. The chain couples TRBV27 to TRBJ2-7; the D gene is possibly TRBD2 (6 bases). CDR3 size: 15 residues. Between the trimmed V and J ends, which lost 4 bases and 3 bases, there was a span of 16 bases. Looked up from germline, CDR1 is MNHEY and CDR2 is SMNVEV (reference sequence).

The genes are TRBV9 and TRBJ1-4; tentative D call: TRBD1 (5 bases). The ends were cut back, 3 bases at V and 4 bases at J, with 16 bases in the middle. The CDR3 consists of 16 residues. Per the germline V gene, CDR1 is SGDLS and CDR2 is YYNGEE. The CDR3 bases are TGTGCCAGCAGCGGACTCGTCGGGGGGGTTAATGAAAAACTGTTTTTT. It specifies CASSGLVGGVNEKLFF.

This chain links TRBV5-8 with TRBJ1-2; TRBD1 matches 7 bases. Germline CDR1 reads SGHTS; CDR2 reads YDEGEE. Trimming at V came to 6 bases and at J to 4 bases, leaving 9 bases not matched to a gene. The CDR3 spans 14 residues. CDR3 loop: CASNSGGHSYGYTF. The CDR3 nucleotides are TGTGCCAGCAACTCAGGGGGGCACTCCTATGGCTACACCTTC. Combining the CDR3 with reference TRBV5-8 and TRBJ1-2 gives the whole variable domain EAGVTQSPTHLIKTRGQQATLRCSPISGHTSVYWYQQALGLGLQFLLWYDEGEERNRGNFPPRFSGRQFPNYSSELNVNALELEDSALYLCASNSGGHSYGYTFGSGTRLTVV.

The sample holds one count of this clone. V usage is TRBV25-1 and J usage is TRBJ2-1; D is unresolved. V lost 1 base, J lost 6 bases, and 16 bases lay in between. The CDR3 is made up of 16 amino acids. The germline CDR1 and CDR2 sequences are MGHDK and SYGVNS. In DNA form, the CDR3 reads TGTGCCAGCAGTGAATCTTCCATTCTCCAAGCCAATGAGCAGTTCTTC. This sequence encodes CASSESSILQANEQFF. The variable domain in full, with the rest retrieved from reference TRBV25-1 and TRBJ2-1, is EADIYQTPRYLVIGTGKKITLECSQTMGHDKMYWYQQDPGMELHLIHYSYGVNSTEKGDLSSESTVSRIRTEHFPLTLESARPSHTSQYLCASSESSILQANEQFFGPGTRLTVL.

In nucleotides, the CDR3 is TGTGCCAGCAGCTTAGATTCAGAGGGCTGGGCAGGAGAAAAACTGTTTTTT. Translation gives CASSLDSEGWAGEKLFF. This sequence joins TRBV7-6 and TRBJ1-4, with no clear D. CDR1 and CDR2 (germline): SGHVS, FNYEAQ. V was clipped by 1 base and J by 8 bases, with 20 bases between them. This CDR3 has 17 residues.